The T cell receptor beta chain described here comes from a study of regulatory T cells in long-lasting Graves disease. Time point of the sample: persistent/refractory GD, antithyroid drugs over 5 years with positive TRAb. Following extraction of RNA from PBMCs, that RNA was used to make the TCR library. Criteria from the American Thyroid Association guidelines were applied to diagnose Graves' disease. About this clonotype: Its antigen is as yet unknown.

Construction of the TCR beta libraries employed iRepertoire HTBI primers in conjunction with Arm-PCR of CDR3 regions. TCRdb reprocessed the multiplex PCR reads with MiXCR, giving one entry per CDR3 protein. The data contain about 660,000 distinct CDR3 sequences, about 30% of them singletons. The germline CDR1 and CDR2 sequences are LGHDT and YNNKEL (reference sequence). The CDR3 length is 16 residues. The V gene end was trimmed by 1 base and the J gene end by 2 bases; junction bases not matched to a gene: 4. Whole-study results and caveats: Because few samples were included, accuracy may have been lower. Persistent cases of Graves' showed reduced TCR diversity relative to newly diagnosed patients. Persistent cases favored TRBV28, TRBJ1-2 and TRBJ2-5.

The chain couples TRBV3-1 to TRBJ2-7; 11 bases align to TRBD2. The sequences come from peripheral blood mononuclear cells (PBMCs), collected when the disease was refractory, from a patient treated with antithyroid drugs. The TCR was taken from a female donor with Graves disease. The CDR3 here is CASSQAPGLAAYEQYF. As DNA, the CDR3 is TGTGCCAGCAGCCAAGCTCCGGGACTAGCGGCCTACGAGCAGTACTTC.